The 32 T cell receptor beta chains below were found in one sample sequenced in a study of CD8 T cells in Susac syndrome. With random hexamers, roughly 0.45 to 1 ug RNA was reverse transcribed. TCRdb re-called the immunoSEQ multiplex PCR reads with MiXCR, one entry per CDR3 protein. The repertoire consists of 150,000 to 200,000 distinct CDR3 sequences, with roughly nine tenths occurring once and the leading ten covering around 0.085%. Specimen: CD4+ T cells from PBMCs. The receptor set was obtained from a human donor with Susac syndrome.

The chain links TRBV20-1 to TRBJ2-2; 9 bases align to TRBD1. The CDR3 sequence is 18 residues long. The trim removed 1 base at V and 5 bases at J, leaving 14 bases unmatched. Germline values: CDR1 DFQATT, CDR2 SNEGSKA (reference sequence). The CDR3 loop is CSARAKDRGNVRTGELFF. CDR3 nucleotide sequence: TGCAGTGCTAGAGCGAAGGACAGGGGCAATGTTCGGACCGGGGAGCTGTTTTTT.

The chain employs TRBV20-1 and TRBJ2-3; TRBD1 matches 9 bases. The V gene's germline CDR1 is DFQATT and CDR2 SNEGSKA (reference sequence). The V segment lost 4 bases and the J segment 4 bases; nucleotides outside the gene matches: 3. The CDR3 is 13 amino acids. The CDR3 region is CSATRDRADTQYF. CDR3 nucleotides: TGCAGTGCTACTCGGGACAGGGCAGATACGCAGTATTTT.

This chain links TRBV2 with TRBJ1-1; tentative D call: TRBD1 (6 bases). Germline V gene sequence: CDR1 SNHLY, CDR2 FYNNEI. V was clipped by 6 bases and J by 6 bases, with 17 bases between them. The CDR3 contains 14 residues. CDR3 sequence: CASRRGTGSPEAFF. CDR3 in DNA: TGTGCCAGCAGGAGGGGAACAGGGTCCCCTGAAGCTTTCTTT.

The genes are TRBV20-1 and TRBJ2-3; 8 nucleotides line up with TRBD1. This CDR3 comprises 15 residues. Germline values: CDR1 DFQATT, CDR2 SNEGSKA (reference sequence). Trimming cost V 0 bases and J 6 bases; bases outside gene matches: 8. The chain's CDR3 is CSARESGGRLDTQYF. DNA of the CDR3: TGCAGTGCTAGAGAGTCAGGGGGCAGATTGGATACGCAGTATTTT.

This chain connects TRBV20-1 to TRBJ1-5; D possibly corresponds to TRBD1 (5 bases). Germline V lookup: CDR1 DFQATT, CDR2 SNEGSKA (reference sequence). Trimming took off 5 bases at V and 5 bases at J, with 16 bases between the two ends. The CDR3 totals 14 residues. In nucleotides, the CDR3 is TGCAGTGCTCGCCGGGACGGGGAGTATCAGCCCCAGCATTTT. Translated, it gives CSARRDGEYQPQHF.

This sequence joins TRBV18 and TRBJ2-7, with 13 nucleotides matching TRBD2. Per germline, CDR1 KGHSH and CDR2 LQKENI. Trimming took 6 bases from V and 4 from J; bases not matched to a gene: 6. There are 15 residues in the CDR3. The CDR3 protein is CASSRTSGSNYEQYF. CDR3 nucleotides: TGTGCCAGCTCGAGGACTAGCGGGAGTAATTACGAGCAGTACTTC.

V gene TRBV24-1 combines with J gene TRBJ1-5; D gene unclear. Germline CDR1 and CDR2: KGHDR and SFDVKD. V was clipped by 10 bases and J by 7 bases, with 16 bases between them. The CDR3 sequence is 13 residues long. This chain's CDR3 is CATEQGPGQPQHF. CDR3 bases: TGTGCCACGGAACAAGGACCAGGACAGCCCCAGCATTTT.

This clonotype was detected only once. This chain connects TRBV20-1 to TRBJ1-2; TRBD1 matches at 9 bases. This CDR3 spans 15 amino acids. With V trimmed by 3 bases and J by 2 bases, 7 bases remained unmatched. Germline loops: CDR1 DFQATT, CDR2 SNEGSKA (reference sequence). CDR3 protein: CSARRRDRVNYGYTF. The CDR3 DNA follows: TGCAGTGCTAGGAGACGGGACAGGGTGAACTATGGCTACACCTTC.

The V call is TRBV19, the J call TRBJ1-1; D is uncertain. This CDR3 is 14 amino acids long. V was pared by 7 bases and J by 0 bases, with 12 bases between. Germline-derived CDR1 and CDR2 are LNHDA and SQIVND (reference sequence). The CDR3 reads CASMGGRMNTEAFF. CDR3 sequence (DNA): TGTGCCAGTATGGGAGGACGGATGAACACTGAAGCTTTCTTT.

DNA of the CDR3: TGTGCCAGCACCGGGCCCGCACTTTGGGGCACTGAAGCTTTCTTT. Translating gives CASTGPALWGTEAFF. The rearrangement links TRBV6-2 or TRBV6-3 to TRBJ1-1; no clear D. Germline V gene sequence: CDR1 MNHEY, CDR2 SVGEGT. The length of the CDR3 is 15 residues. Deletions cut 7 bases from V and 4 bases from J, with 19 bases between.

This sequence joins TRBV5-1 and TRBJ2-2; maybe TRBD1 (6 bases). V was cut by 4 bases and J by 6 bases, with 19 bases left in between. CDR3 length: 16 residues. CDR1 is SGHRS, CDR2 YFSETQ, per germline. The DNA of the CDR3 is TGCGCCAGCAGCCCAGGGACACCTTGGATAGCCGGGGAGCTGTTTTTT. Translation gives CASSPGTPWIAGELFF.

The rearrangement uses TRBV27 and TRBJ2-7; D uncertain. Per germline, CDR1 MNHEY and CDR2 SMNVEV (reference sequence). The CDR3 loop spans 15 amino acids. The V end was cut by 3 bases, the J end by 4 bases, with 16 bases between. CDR3 region: CASSFKESPIYEQYF. CDR3 DNA: TGTGCCAGCAGTTTTAAGGAAAGCCCAATTTACGAGCAGTACTTC.

V gene TRBV5-4 combines with J gene TRBJ2-5; TRBD2 agrees at 15 bases. Trimming cost V 2 bases and J 4 bases; bases outside gene matches: 3. Germline CDR1 SGHNT, CDR2 YYREEE (reference sequence). The CDR3 is 16 amino acids. The CDR3 sequence is CASSFGTSGRRETQYF. For the CDR3, the DNA is TGTGCCAGCAGCTTTGGGACTAGCGGGAGGAGAGAGACCCAGTACTTC.

The rearrangement uses TRBV20-1 and TRBJ2-7; D is possibly TRBD2 (7 bases). V gave up 3 bases and J gave up 0 bases, with 15 bases separating them. The CDR3 runs to 15 residues. Germline CDR1 and CDR2: DFQATT and SNEGSKA (reference sequence). This CDR3 reads CSARRAGHISYEQYF. The CDR3 DNA reads TGCAGTGCTAGGAGAGCGGGACATATCTCCTACGAGCAGTACTTC.

V and J are TRBV7-9 and TRBJ2-2; D gene uncertain. Looked up from germline, CDR1 is SEHNR and CDR2 is FQNEAQ (reference sequence). V was clipped by 3 bases and J by 4 bases, with 6 bases between them. The CDR3 loop spans 13 amino acids. Here the CDR3 reads CASSFLGTGELFF. DNA of the CDR3: TGTGCCAGCAGCTTTTTAGGCACCGGGGAGCTGTTTTTT.

The CDR3 nucleotides are TGCAGTGCTATTCGACAAGGCACAGATACGCAGTATTTT. It encodes CSAIRQGTDTQYF. The V call is TRBV20-1, the J call TRBJ2-3; D remains unclear. CDR3 length equals 13 residues. Deletions cut 4 bases from V and 1 base from J, with 9 bases between. The germline V gene encodes CDR1 DFQATT and CDR2 SNEGSKA (reference sequence).

V is TRBV12-3 or TRBV12-4 and J is TRBJ1-2; D might be TRBD1 (5 bases). V was pared by 6 bases and J by 10 bases, with 21 bases between. This CDR3 contains 14 residues. CDR3 residues: CASRKQENQRDYTF. CDR3 nucleotides: TGTGCCAGCAGGAAACAGGAAAACCAGCGCGACTACACCTTC.

The chain links TRBV12-3 or TRBV12-4 to TRBJ2-2, with a possible D match to TRBD2 (5 bases). V lost 5 bases to trimming and J lost 7 bases, with 17 bases between them. The CDR3 spans 15 residues. The CDR3 spells CASSRSSGSGGELFF. In DNA form, the CDR3 reads TGTGCCAGCAGTCGCTCGTCGGGGTCAGGCGGGGAGCTGTTTTTT.

The chain is built from TRBV20-1 and TRBJ2-2, with D maybe TRBD1 (5 bases). CDR1 DFQATT and CDR2 SNEGSKA come from the germline V gene (reference sequence). CDR3 length: 13 residues. V gave up 4 bases and J gave up 5 bases, with 11 bases separating them. The CDR3 nucleotides read TGCAGTGCTAATAAGGGGCGGACCGGGGAGCTGTTTTTT. It translates to CSANKGRTGELFF.

This clonotype was seen a single time. This chain uses TRBV7-9 with TRBJ1-1; TRBD1 agrees at 7 bases. V lost 11 bases and J lost 3; bases outside the gene matches: 9. CDR1 SEHNR and CDR2 FQNEAQ come from the germline V gene (reference sequence). This CDR3 spans 13 amino acids. In DNA, the CDR3 is TGTGCCCAGAGGGGACAGAGAGACACTGAAGCTTTCTTT. It is translated as CAQRGQRDTEAFF.

The chain combines TRBV12-3 or TRBV12-4 with TRBJ1-3, with D uncertain. The V and J ends lost 6 bases and 4 bases respectively, with 16 bases between them. The CDR3 consists of 15 residues. DNA for the CDR3: TGTGCCAGCAGCCCTTTTGGCCCTGGGGGAAACACCATATATTTT. Translated: CASSPFGPGGNTIYF.

The rearrangement links TRBV3-1 to TRBJ2-2; 8 positions match TRBD1. Germline lookup yields CDR1 LGHDT and CDR2 YNNKEL (reference sequence). V shed 1 base and J 2 bases; nucleotides not matched to a gene: 9. The CDR3 is 18 residues long. The CDR3 DNA sequence: TGTGCCAGCAGCCAAGTCACAGGGGGTCGGCTAAACACCGGGGAGCTGTTTTTT. Amino acids: CASSQVTGGRLNTGELFF.

This chain connects TRBV5-1 to TRBJ2-7; the D is unclear. The V end lost 4 bases, the J end lost 1 base, and 3 bases lay between the germline ends. The CDR3 loop spans 11 amino acids. Germline V lookup: CDR1 SGHRS, CDR2 YFSETQ. This CDR3 is CASSKSYEQYF. The CDR3 DNA reads as TGCGCCAGCAGCAAGTCCTACGAGCAGTACTTC.

The chain carries TRBV6-1 and TRBJ2-7; tentatively, D is TRBD2 (5 bases). Trimming left V 2 bases short and J 0 bases short, with 11 bases between. Germline CDR1 is MNHNS and CDR2 is SASEGT. The length of the CDR3 is 15 residues. The CDR3 here is CASSEPGITSYEQYF. CDR3 bases: TGTGCCAGCAGTGAACCGGGGATTACCTCCTACGAGCAGTACTTC.

The chain uses TRBV5-1 and TRBJ2-5; D gene unclear. Germline V gives CDR1 SGHRS, CDR2 YFSETQ. V dropped 0 bases and J dropped 5 bases, with 14 bases sitting between them. The CDR3 is made up of 15 amino acids. CDR3 protein: CASSLALGITETQYF. The CDR3 DNA is TGCGCCAGCAGCTTGGCCCTCGGAATAACGGAGACCCAGTACTTC.

This sequence joins TRBV29-1 and TRBJ1-1; no reliable D call. This CDR3 is built from 13 residues. Trimming removed 3 bases at V and 0 bases at J, with 8 bases between. Looked up from germline, CDR1 is SQVTM and CDR2 is ANQGSEA. For the CDR3, the DNA is TGCAGCGTTGAGCGGCCGATGAACACTGAAGCTTTCTTT. It is translated as CSVERPMNTEAFF. Full variable domain (outside the CDR3, taken from reference TRBV29-1 and TRBJ1-1): SAVISQKPSRDICQRGTSLTIQCQVDSQVTMMFWYRQQPGQSLTLIATANQGSEATYESGFVIDKFPISRPNLTFSTLTVSNMSPEDSSIYLCSVERPMNTEAFFGQGTRLTVV.

The J gene is TRBJ2-6, the V gene TRBV28; D unresolved. With 6 bases removed from V and 0 bases from J, the gap between germline ends came to 12 bases. The CDR3 totals 16 residues. Germline values: CDR1 MDHEN, CDR2 SYDVKM. The CDR3 DNA sequence: TGTGCCAGCAGCCCTACCGGATTCTCTGGGGCCAACGTCCTGACTTTC. Its protein is CASSPTGFSGANVLTF.

This chain connects TRBV18 to TRBJ2-3; D is tentatively TRBD1 or TRBD2 (5 bases each). V dropped 4 bases and J dropped 4 bases, with 12 bases sitting between them. Germline CDR1 reads KGHSH; CDR2 reads LQKENI. The CDR3 is 14 amino acids. The CDR3 here is CASSLARESDTQYF. The DNA of the CDR3 is TGTGCCAGCTCACTGGCCAGGGAGTCAGATACGCAGTATTTT.

The V call is TRBV20-1, the J call TRBJ1-5; D ambiguous. Per the germline V gene, CDR1 is DFQATT and CDR2 is SNEGSKA (reference sequence). There are 12 residues in the CDR3. With 7 bases removed from V and 2 bases from J, the gap between germline ends came to 9 bases. The CDR3 region has the DNA TGCAGTGTGGTGGCAGGCAATCAGCCCCAGCATTTT. Translating it yields CSVVAGNQPQHF.

This chain's CDR3 is CSARDDRINYGYTF. In DNA, the CDR3 is TGCAGTGCCCGGGACGACAGGATAAACTATGGCTACACCTTC. The chain carries TRBV20-1 and TRBJ1-2; D may be TRBD1 (6 bases). In germline, CDR1 is DFQATT, CDR2 SNEGSKA (reference sequence). This CDR3 has 14 amino acids. V was shortened by 6 bases and J by 2 bases, with 16 bases between the two germline ends.

The chain recombines TRBV10-3 with TRBJ2-7; D unclear. Germline lookup yields CDR1 ENHRY and CDR2 SYGVKD. V lost 4 bases, J lost 0 bases, and 4 bases lay in between. This CDR3 contains 12 residues. CDR3 loop: CAISASSYEQYF. The DNA for the CDR3 is TGTGCCATCAGTGCTAGCTCCTACGAGCAGTACTTC.

V is TRBV20-1 and J is TRBJ1-1; D uncertain. The CDR3 is 13 amino acids. Trimming shortened V by 5 bases and J by 2 bases, and 12 bases separated the two germline ends. CDR1 is DFQATT, CDR2 SNEGSKA, per germline (reference sequence). Here the CDR3 reads CSAETDPNTEAFF. The CDR3 DNA sequence: TGCAGTGCTGAGACGGACCCTAACACTGAAGCTTTCTTT.